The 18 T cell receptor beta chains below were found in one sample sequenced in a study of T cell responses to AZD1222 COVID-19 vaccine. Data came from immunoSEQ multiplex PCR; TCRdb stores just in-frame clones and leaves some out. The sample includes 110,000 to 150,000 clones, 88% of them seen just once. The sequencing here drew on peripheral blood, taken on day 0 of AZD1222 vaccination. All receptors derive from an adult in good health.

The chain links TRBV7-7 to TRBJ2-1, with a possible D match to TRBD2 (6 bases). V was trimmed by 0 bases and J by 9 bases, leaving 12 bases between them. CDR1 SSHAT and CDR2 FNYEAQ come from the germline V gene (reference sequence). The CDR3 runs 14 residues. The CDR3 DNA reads TGTGCCAGCAGCTTAGCGGGAGGATTTTCTGAGCAGTTCTTC. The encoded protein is CASSLAGGFSEQFF. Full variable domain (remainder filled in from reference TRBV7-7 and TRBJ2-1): GAGVSQSPRYKVTKRGQDVTLRCDPISSHATLYWYQQALGQGPEFLTYFNYEAQPDKSGLPSDRFSAERPEGSISTLTIQRTEQRDSAMYRCASSLAGGFSEQFFGPGTRLTVL.

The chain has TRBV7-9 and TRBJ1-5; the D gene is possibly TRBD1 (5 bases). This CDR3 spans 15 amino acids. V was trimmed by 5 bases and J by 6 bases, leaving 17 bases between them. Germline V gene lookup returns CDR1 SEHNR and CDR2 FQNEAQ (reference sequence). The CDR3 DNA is TGTGCCAGCAGCATACTCCGGGACCCACCTCAGCCCCAGCATTTT. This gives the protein CASSILRDPPQPQHF.

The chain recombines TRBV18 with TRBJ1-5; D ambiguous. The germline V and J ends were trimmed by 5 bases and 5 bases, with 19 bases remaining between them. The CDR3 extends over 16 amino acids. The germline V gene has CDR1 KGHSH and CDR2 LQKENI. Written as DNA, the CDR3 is TGTGCCAGCTCATCCGTTAAGCCAGGAGAGGATCAGCCCCAGCATTTT. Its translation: CASSSVKPGEDQPQHF.

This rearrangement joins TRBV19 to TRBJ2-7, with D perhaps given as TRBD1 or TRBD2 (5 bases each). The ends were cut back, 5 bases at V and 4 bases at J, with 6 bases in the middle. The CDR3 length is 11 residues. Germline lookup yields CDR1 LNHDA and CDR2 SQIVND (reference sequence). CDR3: CASSGGYEQYF. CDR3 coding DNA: TGTGCCAGTAGTGGGGGATACGAGCAGTACTTC.

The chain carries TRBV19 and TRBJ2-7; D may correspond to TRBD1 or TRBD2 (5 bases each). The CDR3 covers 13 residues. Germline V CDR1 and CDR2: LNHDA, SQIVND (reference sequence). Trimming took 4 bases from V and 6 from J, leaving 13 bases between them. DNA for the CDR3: TGTGCCAGTAGTAACAGGAGGTTCGGCGAGCAGTACTTC. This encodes CASSNRRFGEQYF.

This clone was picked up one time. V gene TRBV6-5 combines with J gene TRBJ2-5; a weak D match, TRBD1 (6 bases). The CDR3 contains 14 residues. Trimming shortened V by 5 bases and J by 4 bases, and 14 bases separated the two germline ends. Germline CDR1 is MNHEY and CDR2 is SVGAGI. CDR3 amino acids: CASSTGTLGETQYF. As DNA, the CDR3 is TGTGCCAGCAGTACCGGGACACTCGGAGAGACCCAGTACTTC.

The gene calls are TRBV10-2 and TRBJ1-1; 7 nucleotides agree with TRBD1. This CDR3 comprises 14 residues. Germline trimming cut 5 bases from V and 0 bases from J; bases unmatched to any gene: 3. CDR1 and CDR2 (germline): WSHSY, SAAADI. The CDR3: CASSKGQMNTEAFF. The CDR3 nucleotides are TGCGCCAGCAGTAAGGGACAGATGAACACTGAAGCTTTCTTT.

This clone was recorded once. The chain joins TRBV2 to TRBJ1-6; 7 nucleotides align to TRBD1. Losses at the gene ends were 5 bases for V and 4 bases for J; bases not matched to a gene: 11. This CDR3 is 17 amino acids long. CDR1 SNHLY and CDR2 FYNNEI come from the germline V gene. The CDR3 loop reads CASSLRTGQGYNSPLHF. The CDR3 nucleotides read TGTGCCAGCAGTCTACGGACAGGCCAAGGGTATAATTCACCCCTCCACTTT.

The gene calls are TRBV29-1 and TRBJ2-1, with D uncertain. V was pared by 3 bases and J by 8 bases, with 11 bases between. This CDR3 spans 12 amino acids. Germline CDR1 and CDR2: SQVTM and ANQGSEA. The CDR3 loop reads CSVDLPSDEQFF. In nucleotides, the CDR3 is TGCAGCGTTGACCTGCCCTCCGATGAGCAGTTCTTC.

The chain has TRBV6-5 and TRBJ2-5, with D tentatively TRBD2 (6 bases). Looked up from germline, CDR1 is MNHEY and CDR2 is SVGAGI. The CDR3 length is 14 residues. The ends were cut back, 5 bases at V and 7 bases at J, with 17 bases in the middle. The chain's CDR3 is CASSRRGGRRTQYF. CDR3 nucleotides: TGTGCCAGCAGTCGCCGTGGGGGGAGACGGACCCAGTACTTC.

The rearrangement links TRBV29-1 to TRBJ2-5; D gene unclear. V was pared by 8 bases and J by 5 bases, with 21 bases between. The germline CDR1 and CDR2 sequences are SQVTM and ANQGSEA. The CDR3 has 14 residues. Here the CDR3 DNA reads TGCAGCCTAACGGTTTCTGAGCTGCGCGAGACCCAGTACTTC. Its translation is CSLTVSELRETQYF. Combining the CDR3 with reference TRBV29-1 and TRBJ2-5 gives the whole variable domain SAVISQKPSRDICQRGTSLTIQCQVDSQVTMMFWYRQQPGQSLTLIATANQGSEATYESGFVIDKFPISRPNLTFSTLTVSNMSPEDSSIYLCSLTVSELRETQYFGPGTRLLVL.

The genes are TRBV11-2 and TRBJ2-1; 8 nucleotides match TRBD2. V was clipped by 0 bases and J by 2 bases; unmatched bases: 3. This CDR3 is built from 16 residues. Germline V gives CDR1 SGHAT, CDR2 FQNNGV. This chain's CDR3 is CASSLDLREAYNEQFF. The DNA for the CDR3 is TGTGCCAGCAGCTTAGATTTGCGGGAGGCCTACAATGAGCAGTTCTTC.

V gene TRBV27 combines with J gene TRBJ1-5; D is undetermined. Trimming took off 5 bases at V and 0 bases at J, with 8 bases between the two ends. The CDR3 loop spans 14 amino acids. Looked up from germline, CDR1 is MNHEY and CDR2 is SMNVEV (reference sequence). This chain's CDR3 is CASSPFSSNQPQHF. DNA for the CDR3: TGTGCCAGCAGTCCTTTCAGTAGCAATCAGCCCCAGCATTTT.

CDR3 residues: CASSLAVAGELFF. As DNA, the CDR3 is TGTGCCAGCAGCTTGGCGGTAGCTGGGGAGCTGTTTTTT. V gene TRBV7-2 combines with J gene TRBJ2-2; no definite D call. The germline V gene has CDR1 SGHTA and CDR2 FQGNSA. The CDR3 sequence is 13 residues long. Trimming took off 3 bases at V and 8 bases at J, with 10 bases between the two ends.

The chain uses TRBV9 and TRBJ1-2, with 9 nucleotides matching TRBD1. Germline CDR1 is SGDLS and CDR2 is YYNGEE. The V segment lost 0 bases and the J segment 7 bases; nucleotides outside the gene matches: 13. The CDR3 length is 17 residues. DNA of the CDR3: TGTGCCAGCAGCGTAGGGCTTGGAGGACAGGGGTCCTCTGGCTACACCTTC. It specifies CASSVGLGGQGSSGYTF. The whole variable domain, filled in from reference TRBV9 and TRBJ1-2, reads DSGVTQTPKHLITATGQRVTLRCSPRSGDLSVYWYQQSLDQGLQFLIQYYNGEERAKGNILERFSAQQFPDLHSELNLSSLELGDSALYFCASSVGLGGQGSSGYTFGSGTRLTVV.

In nucleotides, the CDR3 is TGCGCCAGCAGCTTGGAAGACAGCACTGAAGCTTTCTTT. Encoded protein: CASSLEDSTEAFF. V gene TRBV5-1 combines with J gene TRBJ1-1, with D possibly matching TRBD1 (5 bases). Germline V gives CDR1 SGHRS, CDR2 YFSETQ. The CDR3 spans 13 residues. The V end was cut by 0 bases, the J end by 4 bases, with 7 bases between.

As DNA, the CDR3 is TGTGCCAGCAGAGGGACAGGAAGTTACGAGCAGTACTTC. It specifies CASRGTGSYEQYF. The chain carries TRBV6-5 and TRBJ2-7; the match to TRBD1 covers 8 bases. V was pared by 6 bases and J by 4 bases, with 5 bases of the junction left unmatched. From germline, CDR1 is MNHEY and CDR2 SVGAGI. The CDR3 is 13 residues long.

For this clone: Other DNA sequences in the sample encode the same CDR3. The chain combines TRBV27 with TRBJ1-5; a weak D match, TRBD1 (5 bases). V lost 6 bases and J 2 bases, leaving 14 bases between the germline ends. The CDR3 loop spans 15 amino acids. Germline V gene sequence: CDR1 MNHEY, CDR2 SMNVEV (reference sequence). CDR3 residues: CASSPGTGGNQPQHF. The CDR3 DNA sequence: TGTGCCAGCAGCCCGGGGACGGGGGGCAATCAGCCCCAGCATTTT.